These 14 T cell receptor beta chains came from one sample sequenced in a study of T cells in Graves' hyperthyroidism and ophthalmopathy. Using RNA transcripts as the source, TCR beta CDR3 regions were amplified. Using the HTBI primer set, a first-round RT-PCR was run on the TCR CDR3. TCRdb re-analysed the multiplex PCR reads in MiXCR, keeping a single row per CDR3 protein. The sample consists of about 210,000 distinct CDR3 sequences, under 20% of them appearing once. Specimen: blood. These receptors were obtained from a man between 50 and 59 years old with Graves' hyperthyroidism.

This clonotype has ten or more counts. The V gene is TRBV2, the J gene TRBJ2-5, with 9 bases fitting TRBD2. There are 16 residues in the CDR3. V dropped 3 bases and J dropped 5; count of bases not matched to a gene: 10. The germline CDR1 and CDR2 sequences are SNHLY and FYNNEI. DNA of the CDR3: TGTGCCAGCAGTGATCAACCGACTAGCGGCGGGGAGACCCAGTACTTC. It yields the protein CASSDQPTSGGETQYF.

CDR3: CASSSQGADDEQFF. The DNA of the CDR3 is TGTGCCAGCAGTTCTCAGGGGGCGGACGATGAGCAGTTCTTC. This chain joins TRBV12-3 or TRBV12-4 and TRBJ2-1, with TRBD1 identical over 8 bases. The CDR3 extends over 14 amino acids. J gave up 8 bases and V 4 bases, and 7 bases lay outside the gene matches.

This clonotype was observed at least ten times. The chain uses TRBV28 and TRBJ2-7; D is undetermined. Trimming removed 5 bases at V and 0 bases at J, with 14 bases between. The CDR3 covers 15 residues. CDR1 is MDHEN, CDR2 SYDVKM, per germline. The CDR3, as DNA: TGTGCCAGCAGTCCTCCCCCTCTGAGCTCCTACGAGCAGTACTTC. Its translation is CASSPPPLSSYEQYF.

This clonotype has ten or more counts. The CDR3 nucleotides are TGTGCCAGCTCACCACCGGGCAGTAGCAACTACGAGCAGTACTTC. Its translation: CASSPPGSSNYEQYF. The chain couples TRBV18 to TRBJ2-7; D not certain. CDR3 length: 15 residues. In germline, CDR1 is KGHSH, CDR2 LQKENI. Trimming took off 0 bases at V and 3 bases at J, with 12 bases between the two ends.

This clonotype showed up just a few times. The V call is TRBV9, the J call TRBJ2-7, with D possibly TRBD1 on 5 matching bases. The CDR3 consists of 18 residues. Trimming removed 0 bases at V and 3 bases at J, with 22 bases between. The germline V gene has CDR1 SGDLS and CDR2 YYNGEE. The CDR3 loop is CASSVGQGEGLLSYEQYF. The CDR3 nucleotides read TGTGCCAGCAGCGTAGGGCAGGGTGAAGGCCTTTTAAGCTACGAGCAGTACTTC.

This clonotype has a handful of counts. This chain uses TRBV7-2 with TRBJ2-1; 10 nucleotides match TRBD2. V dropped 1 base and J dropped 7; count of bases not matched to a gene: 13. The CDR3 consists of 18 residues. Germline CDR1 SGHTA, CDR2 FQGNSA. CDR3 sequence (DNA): TGTGCCAGCAGCTTAGATCCAGCGGGAGGGATATCGGCAAATGAGCAGTTCTTC. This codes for CASSLDPAGGISANEQFF.

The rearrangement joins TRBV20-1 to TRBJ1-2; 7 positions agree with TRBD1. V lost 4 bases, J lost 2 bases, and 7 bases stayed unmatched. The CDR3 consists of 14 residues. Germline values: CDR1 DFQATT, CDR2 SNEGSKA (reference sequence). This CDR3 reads CSAISPGQNYGYTF. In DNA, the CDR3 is TGCAGTGCTATTTCTCCGGGACAGAACTATGGCTACACCTTC.

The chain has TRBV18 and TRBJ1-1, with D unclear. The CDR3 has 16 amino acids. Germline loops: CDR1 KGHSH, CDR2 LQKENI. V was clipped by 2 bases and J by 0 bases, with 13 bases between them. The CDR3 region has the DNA TGTGCCAGCTCACCATTTAACTCGGATATGAACACTGAAGCTTTCTTT. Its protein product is CASSPFNSDMNTEAFF.

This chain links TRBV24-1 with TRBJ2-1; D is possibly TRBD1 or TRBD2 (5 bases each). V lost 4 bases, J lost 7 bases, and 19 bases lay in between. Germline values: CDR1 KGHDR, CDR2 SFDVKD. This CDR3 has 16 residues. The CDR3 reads CATSDPRSGGRNEQFF. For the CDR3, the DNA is TGTGCCACCAGTGACCCCCGGAGTGGGGGAAGGAATGAGCAGTTCTTC.

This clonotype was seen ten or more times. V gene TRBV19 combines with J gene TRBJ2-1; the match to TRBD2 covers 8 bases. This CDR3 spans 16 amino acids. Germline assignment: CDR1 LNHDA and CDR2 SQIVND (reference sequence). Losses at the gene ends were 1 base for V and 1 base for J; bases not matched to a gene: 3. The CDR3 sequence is CASSIASGSSYNEQFF. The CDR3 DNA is TGTGCCAGTAGTATAGCCAGCGGGAGTTCCTACAATGAGCAGTTCTTC.

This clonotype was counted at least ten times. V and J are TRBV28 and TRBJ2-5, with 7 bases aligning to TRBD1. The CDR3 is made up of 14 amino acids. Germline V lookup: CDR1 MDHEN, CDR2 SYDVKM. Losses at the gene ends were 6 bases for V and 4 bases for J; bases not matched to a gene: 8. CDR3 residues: CASRGDRESETQYF. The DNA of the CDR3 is TGTGCCAGCAGAGGGGACAGAGAGTCAGAGACCCAGTACTTC.

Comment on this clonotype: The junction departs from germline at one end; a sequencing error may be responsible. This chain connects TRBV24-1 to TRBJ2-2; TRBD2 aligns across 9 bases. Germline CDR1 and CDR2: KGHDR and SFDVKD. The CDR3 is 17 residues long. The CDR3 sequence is CATSSSGRGPNTGELSF. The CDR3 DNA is TGTGCCACCAGTAGTAGCGGGAGAGGGCCTAACACCGGGGAGCTGTCTTTT.

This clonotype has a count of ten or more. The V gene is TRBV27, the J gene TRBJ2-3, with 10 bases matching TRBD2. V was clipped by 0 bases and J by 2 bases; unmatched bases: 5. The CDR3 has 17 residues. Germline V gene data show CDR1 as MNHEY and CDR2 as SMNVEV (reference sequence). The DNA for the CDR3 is TGTGCCAGCAGTTTATCGTTACTAGCGGGATACACAGATACGCAGTATTTT. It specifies CASSLSLLAGYTDTQYF.

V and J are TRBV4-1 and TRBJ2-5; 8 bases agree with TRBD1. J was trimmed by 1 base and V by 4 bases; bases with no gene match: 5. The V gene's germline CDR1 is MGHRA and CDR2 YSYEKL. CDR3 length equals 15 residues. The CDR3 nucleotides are TGCGCCAGCAGCCGGGACAGGAGAGCCCAAGAGACCCAGTACTTC. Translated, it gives CASSRDRRAQETQYF.